These 14 T cell receptor beta chains were all obtained from the same sample, sequenced in a study of regulatory dendritic cells for organ transplantation. Sorted subsets were CFSE-labeled and cultured less than six days with allogeneic dendritic cells. The table came from immunoSEQ multiplex PCR; TCRdb's copy has only in-frame clones and leaves some out. The sample holds around 20,000 clones, approximately 85% seen once. These receptors are not linked to any known antigen. The specimen was naive CD4+ T cells from blood cultured with regulatory dendritic cells. Subset reported: CD45RA+ naive T cells. These receptor sequences come from a human donor in good health.

This clone came up once. The chain is built from TRBV19 and TRBJ1-5; D ambiguous. V lost 3 bases and J 2 bases, leaving 11 bases between the germline ends. The CDR3 sequence is 15 residues long. Germline loops: CDR1 LNHDA, CDR2 SQIVND (reference sequence). The CDR3 here is CASSILWKRNQPQHF. CDR3 DNA: TGTGCCAGTAGTATTCTGTGGAAGCGCAATCAGCCCCAGCATTTT. Looking up the rest from reference TRBV19 and TRBJ1-5 gives the full variable domain: DGGITQSPKYLFRKEGQNVTLSCEQNLNHDAMYWYRQDPGQGLRLIYYSQIVNDFQKGDIAEGYSVSREKKESFPLTVTSAQKNPTAFYLCASSILWKRNQPQHFGDGTRLSIL.

The V call is TRBV6-5, the J call TRBJ1-3; the D is unclear. V lost 0 bases and J 0 bases, leaving 6 bases between the germline ends. CDR3 length: 15 residues. CDR1 is MNHEY, CDR2 SVGAGI, per germline. CDR3 loop: CASSYSRGSGNTIYF. CDR3 bases: TGTGCCAGCAGTTACTCGCGAGGCTCTGGAAACACCATATATTTT.

Points on this clone: Compared with germline, one end of the junction differs, possibly owing to a read error. The chain recombines TRBV7-7 with TRBJ2-5; TRBD2 is a possible D gene (6 bases). The CDR3 runs 14 residues. CDR1 is SSHAT and CDR2 is FNYEAQ in the germline V gene (reference sequence). CDR3 in DNA: TGTGCTAGCAGCCCCAGGAGGGGACAAGAGACCCAGTACTTC. Translation gives CASSPRRGQETQYF.

The V gene is TRBV28, the J gene TRBJ2-1; 11 nucleotides agree with TRBD2. With 9 bases clipped from V and 4 bases from J, the junction kept 2 bases outside the gene matches. The CDR3 covers 13 residues. The germline CDR1 and CDR2 sequences are MDHEN and SYDVKM. CDR3 loop: CASLAGGYNEQFF. In DNA form, the CDR3 reads TGTGCCAGTTTAGCGGGAGGGTACAATGAGCAGTTCTTC. Variable domain in full (rest from reference TRBV28 and TRBJ2-1): DVKVTQSSRYLVKRTGEKVFLECVQDMDHENMFWYRQDPGLGLRLIYFSYDVKMKEKGDIPEGYSVSREKKERFSLILESASTNQTSMYLCASLAGGYNEQFFGPGTRLTVL.

This clone was recorded once. V usage is TRBV19 and J usage is TRBJ1-1; 8 bases map to TRBD1. The CDR3 is 15 amino acids. Germline V gene lookup returns CDR1 LNHDA and CDR2 SQIVND (reference sequence). With 5 bases clipped from V and 2 bases from J, the junction kept 7 bases outside the gene matches. CDR3 protein: CASSPRDRSNTEAFF. The CDR3 nucleotides are TGTGCCAGTAGTCCCCGGGACAGGAGCAACACTGAAGCTTTCTTT.

J is TRBJ1-2 and V is TRBV2; D unclear. Germline V CDR1 and CDR2: SNHLY, FYNNEI. The CDR3 extends over 13 amino acids. Trimming shortened V by 9 bases and J by 4 bases, and 15 bases separated the two germline ends. CDR3 sequence (DNA): TGTGCCAGTAACCAACGCTACAGCTATGGCTACACCTTC. This sequence encodes CASNQRYSYGYTF.

V usage is TRBV7-9 and J usage is TRBJ1-1, with 11 bases identical to TRBD1. Unmatched junction bases numbered 5, after V lost 4 bases and J lost 10 bases. CDR1 is SEHNR, CDR2 FQNEAQ, per germline (reference sequence). The CDR3 length is 13 residues. CDR3 DNA: TGTGCCAGCAGCTACCGGGACAGGGGGAGAGCTTTCTTT. It is translated as CASSYRDRGRAFF.

This rearrangement joins TRBV10-3 to TRBJ2-3; 11 bases line up with TRBD2. Germline V lookup: CDR1 ENHRY, CDR2 SYGVKD. The trim removed 9 bases at V and 1 base at J, leaving 6 bases unmatched. This CDR3 region has 15 residues. CDR3 loop: CAIAKLAGGTDTQYF. DNA for the CDR3: TGTGCCATTGCCAAACTAGCGGGGGGCACAGATACGCAGTATTTT.

The chain couples TRBV28 to TRBJ1-5; D gene uncertain. Germline V gene data show CDR1 as MDHEN and CDR2 as SYDVKM. V lost 9 bases, J lost 2 bases, and 11 bases lay in between. This CDR3 spans 13 amino acids. The CDR3 DNA sequence: TGTGCCAGTGAGGGTAATCGCAATCAGCCCCAGCATTTT. It codes for CASEGNRNQPQHF.

The chain employs TRBV7-8 and TRBJ2-5; 8 positions agree with TRBD1. The V gene end was trimmed by 2 bases and the J gene end by 4 bases; junction bases not matched to a gene: 12. Per germline, CDR1 SGHVS and CDR2 FQNEAQ. The CDR3 loop spans 17 amino acids. The DNA of the CDR3 is TGTGCCAGCAGCTTACGGGGGCCCGGACAGGGTTTAGAGACCCAGTACTTC. Its protein is CASSLRGPGQGLETQYF.

The V and J genes are TRBV6-5 and TRBJ1-1; a possible D gene is TRBD1 (5 bases). The germline V gene has CDR1 MNHEY and CDR2 SVGAGI. The CDR3 extends over 15 amino acids. Trimming pared 0 bases from V and 7 bases from J, leaving 15 bases between. CDR3 loop: CASSYSFGARGEAFF. CDR3 sequence (DNA): TGTGCCAGCAGTTACTCTTTCGGGGCGAGGGGTGAAGCTTTCTTT.

The chain employs TRBV18 and TRBJ1-4; D remains unclear. The V gene's germline CDR1 is KGHSH and CDR2 LQKENI. This CDR3 spans 15 amino acids. Trimming stripped 3 bases from V and 6 bases from J, with 14 bases between. As DNA, the CDR3 is TGTGCCAGCTCACCCACCAGGACGTCGGATGAAAAACTGTTTTTT. This sequence encodes CASSPTRTSDEKLFF.

This clone was seen a handful of times. The rearrangement links TRBV4-3 to TRBJ1-1, with D uncertain. V dropped 1 base and J dropped 6 bases, with 9 bases sitting between them. Per germline, CDR1 LGHNA and CDR2 YSLEER. CDR3 length: 13 residues. The CDR3: CASSQGPTAEAFF. The DNA of the CDR3 is TGCGCCAGCAGCCAAGGCCCAACAGCTGAAGCTTTCTTT.

A note on this clone: Other DNA sequences in the same sample also yield this CDR3. This sequence joins TRBV29-1 and TRBJ2-3; no firm D call. The CDR3 totals 13 residues. Germline-derived CDR1 and CDR2 are SQVTM and ANQGSEA. V dropped 7 bases and J dropped 1 base, with 12 bases sitting between them. CDR3 residues: CSARGGGTDTQYF. CDR3 DNA: TGCAGCGCCCGAGGCGGAGGCACAGATACGCAGTATTTT.